This T cell receptor (beta chain) was recovered during a study of early stage breast cancer tumors. At the level of the study: Invasive lobular carcinomas made up about 30% of the 12 ER+/PR+/HER2- tumors. Samples were sequenced at about 10-fold average coverage. Notes on the study in general: Tumors had 2 to 3-fold higher T cell density than normal breast.

Profiling relied on immunoSEQ multiplex PCR, and the TCRdb table lists in-frame clones only, not all of them. The sample consists of approximately 54,000 clones, more than 70% of them appearing once. Details on this clone: Its antigen is undetermined.

Looked up from germline, CDR1 is SGHTS and CDR2 is YDEGEE. The CDR3 covers 15 residues. V dropped 4 bases and J dropped 5 bases, with 18 bases sitting between them. The receptor's source is a person aged 35-55 years with breast cancer. The chain recombines TRBV5-8 with TRBJ2-5, with a weak D call TRBD2 (5 bases). What was sequenced was blood. CDR3 DNA sequence: TGTGCCAGCAGCCACGAATCTCTAGCTTCGGAGACCCAGTACTTC. Translated: CASSHESLASETQYF.